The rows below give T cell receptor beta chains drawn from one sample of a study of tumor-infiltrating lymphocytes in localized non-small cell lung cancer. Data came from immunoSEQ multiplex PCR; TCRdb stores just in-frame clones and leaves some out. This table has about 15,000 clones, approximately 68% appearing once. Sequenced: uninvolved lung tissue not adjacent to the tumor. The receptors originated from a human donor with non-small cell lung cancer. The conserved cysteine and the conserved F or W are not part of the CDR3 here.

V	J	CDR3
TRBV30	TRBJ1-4	AGDRAGEKLF
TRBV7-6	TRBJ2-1	ASSLGLGQGSYNEQF
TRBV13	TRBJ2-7	ASSTREAHEQY
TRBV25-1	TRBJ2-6	ASRTGGNSGANVLT
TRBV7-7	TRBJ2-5	ASSRAGGQETQY
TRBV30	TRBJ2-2	ACRPSTGELF
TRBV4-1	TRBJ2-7	ASSQDPSAGGLSSYEQY
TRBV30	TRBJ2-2	AWRRSRTGELF
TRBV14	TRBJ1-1	ASSQVMNTEAF
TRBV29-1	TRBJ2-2	SVEVWGGVDTGELF
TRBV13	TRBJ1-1	ASSLSRDTEAF
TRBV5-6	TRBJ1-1	ASSLRRSPNTEAF
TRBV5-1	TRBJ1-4	ASSFTGSSEEKLF
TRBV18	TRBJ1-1	ASSRGAVNTEAF
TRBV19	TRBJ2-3	ASSNYGSKTDTQY
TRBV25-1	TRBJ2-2	ASMPSGRKDTGELF
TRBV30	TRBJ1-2	AWRQGQGWYGYT
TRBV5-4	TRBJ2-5	ASSLRETQY
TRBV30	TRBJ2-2	AWSGHLNTGELF
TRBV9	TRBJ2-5	ASSVGEGLSQETQY
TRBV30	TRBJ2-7	AWATRGGSYEQY
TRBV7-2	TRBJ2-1	ASSRQYNEQF
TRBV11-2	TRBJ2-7	ASSLEGQPNYEQY
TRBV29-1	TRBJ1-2	SGGMANYGYT
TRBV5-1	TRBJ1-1	ASSLDPNTEAF
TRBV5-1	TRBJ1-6	ASSLAPNNSPLH
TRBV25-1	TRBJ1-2	ASSELEREFDYGYT
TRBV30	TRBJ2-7	AWKVGGDPELAVTYEQY
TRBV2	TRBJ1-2	ASNGQGLDYGYT
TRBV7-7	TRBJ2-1	ASSFRGDNEQF
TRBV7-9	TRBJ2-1	ASSLTSGGNEQF
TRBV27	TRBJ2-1	ASSTPSGSYNEQF
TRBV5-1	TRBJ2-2	ASSLGLNTGELF
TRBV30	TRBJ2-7	AWSRVSYEQY
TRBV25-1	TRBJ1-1	ASSRFTEAF
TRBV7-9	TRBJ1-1	ASSPTVGAFEAF